This note documents a single TCR beta chain sequence. Its cognate antigen has yet to be identified. Base qualities are missing; no much larger clone stands one base away. TCR beta libraries were generated from genomic DNA with the immunoSEQ kit, following the manufacturer's recommendations. To prepare the libraries, a first multiplex PCR with proprietary primers was run, followed by a second PCR that added unique barcodes, and a bead cleanup was done after each round. Each sample batch included a kit-provided positive control reaction and a negative control reaction. The final libraries underwent checking on an Agilent 4200 TapeStation D1000 ScreenTape, volumetric pooling, and quantification by qPCR. Sequencing was performed on an Illumina NextSeq500 with a MidOutput 150-cycle cartridge, and 156 Read1 and 15 Index1 cycles were run with kit custom primers. The pooled library was loaded at 0.8 to 1 pM with a 20% PhiX control spike-in. The study's own analysis went as follows. The vendor-processed data were analyzed in R, and a clonotype was defined as all T cells that share the same CDR3 nucleotide sequence. For clone abundance analyses, frequencies were normalized to the 10,000 most abundant clones in each sample. Public T cell clones, which averaged fewer than five per sample, were excluded before analysis. Tumor-enriched and baseline blood-enriched clonotypes were defined by at least a 32-fold difference in abundance between compartments. A beta-binomial differential abundance model was used to identify clonotypes that expanded or contracted between blood time points. Tumor-blood repertoire similarity was measured with the Baroni-Urbani and Buser coefficient, and group comparisons used two-tailed Wilcoxon tests in R. This immuneACCESS table, as held by TCRdb, lists in-frame sequences with V and J called but not all clones. Of the missing ones, under half trace to an unresolved V gene in checked studies; the others have no known cause. The D gene and trimming were derived from the DNA, and the V and J assignments and clone size from that table. The table for this sample lists about 130,000 clones; around 89% of them were counted only once. The ten largest clones add up to approximately 6% of the sample.

Per the publication, the time point label means: blood 2 weeks post-SBRT. What this sample's treatment or condition label stands for: 15 Gy SBRT to primary tumor, nephrectomy 4 weeks later. To follow tumor-enriched clonotypes, serial peripheral blood was collected from radiation-treated patients at baseline and at 2 weeks and 4 weeks after SBRT. All patients had renal cell carcinoma with clear cell pathology. The QIAamp DNA Blood Mini Kit (Qiagen) was used to prepare genomic DNA for TCR sequencing. Samples were included in the analyses only if all quality control checks were passed. These data belong to a study of radiation and T cells in renal cell carcinoma (dated by TCRdb to 2018 to 2021). About the study as a whole: Samples came from a clinical trial, in which primary renal cell carcinomas received 15 Gy stereotactic body radiation therapy followed by nephrectomy 4 weeks later. In total, about 50 samples, comprising 26 tumors and some 27 peripheral blood samples, were subjected to TCR beta sequencing. In the approximately 49 samples combined, fewer than 5 million unique CDR3 nucleotide sequences were found, encoding roughly 2,500,000 unique CDR3 amino acid sequences.

General study outcomes and caveats: Because no pretreatment tumor biopsies were available, whether clonotypes were present in the tumor at baseline could not be determined. Because the trial had a single-armed design, the trial could not examine how radiation dose or scheduling affected the TCR repertoire. An increase in top tumor clonotypes in blood was observed from baseline to 2 weeks post-radiation, followed by contraction by 4 weeks, which was taken to suggest transient expansion of tumor-resident clones. Dynamics of the blood repertoire were not tracked past 4 weeks after treatment.

The sequence derives from a woman in her sixties or seventies with renal cell carcinoma. The source was blood, collected from a patient whose treatment included radiotherapy and nephrectomy.

The CDR3 amino acid sequence is: CASSVGGVSSYNEQFF. The DNA is as follows: TGTGCCAGCAGCGTAGGGGGGGTAAGCTCCTACAATGAGCAGTTCTTC. The rearranged chain carries TRBV9 and TRBJ2-1; D gene: possibly TRBD2, on 6 matching bases. From the cysteine up to the phenylalanine, the CDR3 has a length of 16 residues. Of the read, only the CDR3 DNA is kept; its 48 bases are in frame from base 1. CDR1 and CDR2 were assigned from the germline V gene as SGDLS and YYNGEE. Trimming takes 0 bases from V and 0 bases from J, and the germline ends sit 10 bases apart.